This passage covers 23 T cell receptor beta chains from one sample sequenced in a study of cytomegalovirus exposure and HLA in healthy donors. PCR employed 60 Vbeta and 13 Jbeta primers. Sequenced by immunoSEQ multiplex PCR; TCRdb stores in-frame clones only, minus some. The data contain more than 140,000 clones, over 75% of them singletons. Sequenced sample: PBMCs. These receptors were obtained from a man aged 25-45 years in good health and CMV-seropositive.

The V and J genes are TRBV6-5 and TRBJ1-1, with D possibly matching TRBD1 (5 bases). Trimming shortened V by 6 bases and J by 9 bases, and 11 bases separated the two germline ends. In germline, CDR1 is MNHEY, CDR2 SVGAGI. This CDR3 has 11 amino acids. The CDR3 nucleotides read TGTGCCAGCAGCGGACACCTTCAAGCTTTCTTT. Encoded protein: CASSGHLQAFF.

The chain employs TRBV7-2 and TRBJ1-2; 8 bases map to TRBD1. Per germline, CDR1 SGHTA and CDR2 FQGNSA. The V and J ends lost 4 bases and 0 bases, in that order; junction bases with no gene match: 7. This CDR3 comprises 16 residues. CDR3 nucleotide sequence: TGTGCCAGCAGCTCCGGACAGGGCGGATCTAACTATGGCTACACCTTC. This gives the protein CASSSGQGGSNYGYTF.

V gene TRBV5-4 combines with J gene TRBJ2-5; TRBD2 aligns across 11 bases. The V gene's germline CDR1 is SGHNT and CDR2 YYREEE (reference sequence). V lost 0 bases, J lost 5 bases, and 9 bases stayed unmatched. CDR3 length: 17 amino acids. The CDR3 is CASSLVGSGGARETQYF. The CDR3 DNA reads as TGTGCCAGCAGCTTGGTCGGTAGCGGGGGGGCTCGGGAGACCCAGTACTTC.

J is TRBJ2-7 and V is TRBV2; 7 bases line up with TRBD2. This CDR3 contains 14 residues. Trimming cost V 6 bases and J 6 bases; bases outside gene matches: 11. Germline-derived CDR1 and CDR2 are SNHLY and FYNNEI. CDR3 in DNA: TGTGCCAGCAGGACTAGCTCCTCCCCTACCGAGCAGTACTTC. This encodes CASRTSSSPTEQYF.

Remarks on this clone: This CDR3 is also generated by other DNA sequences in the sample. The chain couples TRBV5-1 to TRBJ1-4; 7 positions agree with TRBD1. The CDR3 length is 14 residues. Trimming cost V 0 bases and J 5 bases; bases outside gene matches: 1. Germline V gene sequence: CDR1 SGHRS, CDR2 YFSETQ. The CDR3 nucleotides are TGCGCCAGCAGCTTGGGACAGGGAAATGAAAAACTGTTTTTT. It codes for CASSLGQGNEKLFF.

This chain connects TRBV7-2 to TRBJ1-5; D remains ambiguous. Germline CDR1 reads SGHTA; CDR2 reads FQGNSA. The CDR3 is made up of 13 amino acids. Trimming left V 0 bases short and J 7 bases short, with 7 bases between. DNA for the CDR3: TGTGCCAGCAGCTTAGCGGCTTTGCAGCCCCAGCATTTT. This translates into CASSLAALQPQHF.

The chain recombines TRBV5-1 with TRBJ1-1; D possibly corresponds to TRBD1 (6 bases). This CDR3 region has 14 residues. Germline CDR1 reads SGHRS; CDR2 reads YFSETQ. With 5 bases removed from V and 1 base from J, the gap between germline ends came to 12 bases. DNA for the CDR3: TGCGCCAGCAGTGATGCGACAGGGAACACTGAAGCTTTCTTT. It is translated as CASSDATGNTEAFF.

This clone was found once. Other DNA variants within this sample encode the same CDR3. As DNA, the CDR3 is TGTGCCAGCAGTGGAAGACAGGGATCGTACGAGCAGTACTTC. Translated: CASSGRQGSYEQYF. This chain links TRBV2 with TRBJ2-7; 7 positions match TRBD1. V shed 4 bases, J shed 4 bases, and the junction held 7 bases outside the gene matches. The CDR3 covers 14 residues. The germline gives CDR1 SNHLY, CDR2 FYNNEI.

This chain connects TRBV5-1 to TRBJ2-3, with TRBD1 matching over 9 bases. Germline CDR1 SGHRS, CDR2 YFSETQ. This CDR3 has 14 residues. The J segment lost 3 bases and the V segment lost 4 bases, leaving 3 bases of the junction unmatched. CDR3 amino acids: CASSRGQGTDTQYF. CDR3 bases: TGCGCCAGCAGCCGAGGACAGGGGACAGATACGCAGTATTTT.

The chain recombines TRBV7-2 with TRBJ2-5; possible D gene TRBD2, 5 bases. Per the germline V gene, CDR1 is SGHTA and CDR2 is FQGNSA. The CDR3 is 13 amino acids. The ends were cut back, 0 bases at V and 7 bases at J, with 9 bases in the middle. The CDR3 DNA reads TGTGCCAGCAGCTTAGCGGAGGACGGGACCCAGTACTTC. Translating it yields CASSLAEDGTQYF.

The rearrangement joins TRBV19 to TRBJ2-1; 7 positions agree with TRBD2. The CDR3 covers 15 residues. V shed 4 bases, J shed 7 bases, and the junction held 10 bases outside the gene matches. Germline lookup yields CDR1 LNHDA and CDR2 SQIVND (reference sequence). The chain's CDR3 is CASSSVAGGLNEQFF. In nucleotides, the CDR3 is TGTGCCAGTAGTAGTGTAGCGGGCGGGCTGAATGAGCAGTTCTTC.

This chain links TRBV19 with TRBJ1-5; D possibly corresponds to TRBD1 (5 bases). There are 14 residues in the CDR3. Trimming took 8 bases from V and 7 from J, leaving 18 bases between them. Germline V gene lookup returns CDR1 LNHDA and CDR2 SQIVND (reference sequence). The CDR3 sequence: CASGGVEGLQPQHF. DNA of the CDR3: TGTGCCAGTGGGGGTGTGGAGGGTTTACAGCCCCAGCATTTT.

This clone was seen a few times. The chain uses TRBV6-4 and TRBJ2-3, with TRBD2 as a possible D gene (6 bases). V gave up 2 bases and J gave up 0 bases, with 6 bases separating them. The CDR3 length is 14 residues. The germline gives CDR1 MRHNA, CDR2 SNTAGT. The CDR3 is CASSDGTSTDTQYF. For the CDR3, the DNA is TGTGCCAGCAGTGACGGGACTAGCACAGATACGCAGTATTTT.

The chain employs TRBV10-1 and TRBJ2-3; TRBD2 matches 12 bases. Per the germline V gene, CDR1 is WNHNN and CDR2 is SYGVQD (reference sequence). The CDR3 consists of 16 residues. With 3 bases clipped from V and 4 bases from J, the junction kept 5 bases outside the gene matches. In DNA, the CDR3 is TGCGCCAGCAGTGATTTCGGACTAGCGGGACCAGATACGCAGTATTTT. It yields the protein CASSDFGLAGPDTQYF.

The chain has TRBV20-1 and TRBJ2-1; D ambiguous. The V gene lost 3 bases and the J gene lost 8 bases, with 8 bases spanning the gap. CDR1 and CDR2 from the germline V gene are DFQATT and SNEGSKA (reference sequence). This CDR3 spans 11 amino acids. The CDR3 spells CSARRYDEQFF. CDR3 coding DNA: TGCAGTGCTAGGAGGTACGATGAGCAGTTCTTC.

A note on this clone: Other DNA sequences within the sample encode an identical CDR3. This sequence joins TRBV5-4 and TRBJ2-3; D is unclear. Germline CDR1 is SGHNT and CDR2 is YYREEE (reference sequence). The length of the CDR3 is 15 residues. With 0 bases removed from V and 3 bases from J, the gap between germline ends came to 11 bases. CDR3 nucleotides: TGTGCCAGCAGCTTGGAAACTTCCAGGACAGATACGCAGTATTTT. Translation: CASSLETSRTDTQYF.

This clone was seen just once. The CDR3 spells CASSGGLISDEQFF. The CDR3 DNA follows: TGCGCCAGCAGCGGGGGACTGATTTCCGATGAGCAGTTCTTC. V and J are TRBV5-1 and TRBJ2-1, with a weak D call TRBD2 (6 bases). The CDR3 has 14 residues. Germline V gives CDR1 SGHRS, CDR2 YFSETQ. The V and J ends lost 4 bases and 8 bases respectively, with 16 bases between them.

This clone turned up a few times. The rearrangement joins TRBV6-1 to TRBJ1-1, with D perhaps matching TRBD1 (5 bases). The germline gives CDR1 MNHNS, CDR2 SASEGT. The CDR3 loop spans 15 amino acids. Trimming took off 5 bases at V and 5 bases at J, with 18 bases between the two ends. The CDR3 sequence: CASSFRATVGTEAFF. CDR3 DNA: TGTGCCAGCAGTTTCAGGGCTACGGTTGGGACTGAAGCTTTCTTT.

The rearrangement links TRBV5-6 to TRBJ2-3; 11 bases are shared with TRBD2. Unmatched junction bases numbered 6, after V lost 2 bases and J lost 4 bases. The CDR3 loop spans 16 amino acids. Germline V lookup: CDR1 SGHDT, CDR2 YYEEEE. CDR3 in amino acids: CASSFRTSGFADTQYF. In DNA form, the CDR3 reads TGTGCCAGCAGCTTTCGGACTAGCGGGTTCGCAGATACGCAGTATTTT.

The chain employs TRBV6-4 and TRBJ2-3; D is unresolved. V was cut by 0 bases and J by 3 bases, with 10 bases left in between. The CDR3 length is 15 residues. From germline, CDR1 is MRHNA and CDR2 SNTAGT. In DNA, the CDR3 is TGTGCCAGCAGTGACTCGACTCAGCCGACAGATACGCAGTATTTT. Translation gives CASSDSTQPTDTQYF.

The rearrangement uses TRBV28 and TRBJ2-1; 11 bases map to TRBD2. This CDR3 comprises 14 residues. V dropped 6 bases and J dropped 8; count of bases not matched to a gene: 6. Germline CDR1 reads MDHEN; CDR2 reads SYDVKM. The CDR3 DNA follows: TGTGCCAGCAGGCCTACTAGCGGGAGTCATGAGCAGTTCTTC. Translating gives CASRPTSGSHEQFF.

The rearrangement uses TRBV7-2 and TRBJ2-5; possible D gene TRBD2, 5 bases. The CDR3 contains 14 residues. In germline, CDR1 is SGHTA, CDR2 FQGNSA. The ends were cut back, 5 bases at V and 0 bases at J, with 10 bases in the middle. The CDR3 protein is CASSRPGYQETQYF. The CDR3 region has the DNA TGTGCCAGCAGCCGCCCGGGGTACCAAGAGACCCAGTACTTC.

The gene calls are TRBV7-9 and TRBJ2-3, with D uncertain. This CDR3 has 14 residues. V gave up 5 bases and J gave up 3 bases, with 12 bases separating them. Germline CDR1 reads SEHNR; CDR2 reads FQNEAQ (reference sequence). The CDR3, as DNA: TGTGCCAGCAGCCCGAGGCTAGGAACAGATACGCAGTATTTT. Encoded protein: CASSPRLGTDTQYF.